These T cell receptor beta chains were read from a single sample in a study of cytomegalovirus exposure and HLA in healthy donors. Sequencing used immunoSEQ multiplex PCR; TCRdb keeps in-frame clones, though not all of them. The sample carries roughly 150,000 clones, about 70% recorded once. The sequenced sample consisted of PBMCs. All receptors derive from a male donor in good health and CMV-seronegative. CDR3s include the opening cysteine and the closing phenylalanine or tryptophan. A D gene is named only where the DNA matches it firmly. The size of a clone is reported for some rows only, either as once, few or many, or as a class for expanded clones.

D	J	size	V	DNA	CDR3
TRBD2	TRBJ2-1	NA	TRBV6-1	TGTGCCAGCAGTGAATCGGGGGGTCCCTACAATGAGCAGTTCTTC	CASSESGGPYNEQFF
NA	TRBJ2-1	NA	TRBV11-2	TGTGCCAGCAGCTTAGTGCGGGAATCCTACAATGAGCAGTTCTTC	CASSLVRESYNEQFF
TRBD1	TRBJ1-1	few	TRBV4-3	TGCGCCAGCAGCCAAGATCCGGGACAGGGTAACACTGAAGCTTTCTTT	CASSQDPGQGNTEAFF
TRBD1	TRBJ2-7	NA	TRBV28	TGTGCCAGCAGCCCCTCGGACAGGGGCTACGAGCAGTACTTC	CASSPSDRGYEQYF
NA	TRBJ2-5	NA	TRBV5-1	TGCGCCAGCAGCTTGGCTACCTTCCAAGAGACCCAGTACTTC	CASSLATFQETQYF
NA	TRBJ1-5	once	TRBV6-1	TGTGCCAGCAGAGGGTCACAGGGTGGAAATCAGCCCCAGCATTTT	CASRGSQGGNQPQHF
NA	TRBJ1-2	NA	TRBV28	TGTGCCAGCAGTTCCCAGGCTCGAAGGAATGGCTACACCTTC	CASSSQARRNGYTF
TRBD2	TRBJ2-1	NA	TRBV11-3	TGTGCCAGCAGCCCAGGCCGACTAGCGGGCTACAATGAGCAGTTCTTC	CASSPGRLAGYNEQFF
TRBD1	TRBJ1-3	NA	TRBV7-2	TGTGCCAGCAGCTCTGACAGGGGGTATGGAAACACCATATATTTT	CASSSDRGYGNTIYF
TRBD1	TRBJ1-1	once	TRBV19	TGTGCCAGTTTGGACAGGGAAAGGAACACTGAAGCTTTCTTT	CASLDRERNTEAFF
NA	TRBJ2-5	few	TRBV18	TGTGCCAGCTCACCACCTAGGAGACAAGAGACCCAGTACTTC	CASSPPRRQETQYF
TRBD2	TRBJ2-7	NA	TRBV4-1	TGCGCCAGCAGCCTCACCCCCCCGGGACTAGCGCCCTACGAGCAGTACTTC	CASSLTPPGLAPYEQYF
NA	TRBJ1-4	NA	TRBV4-3	TGCGCCAGCCGAGACCGACATACTAATGAAAAACTGTTTTTT	CASRDRHTNEKLFF
NA	TRBJ1-5	once	TRBV6-1	TGTGCCAGCACCTCTCCCGGGATTACAAATCAGCCCCAGCATTTT	CASTSPGITNQPQHF
NA	TRBJ2-2	few	TRBV7-9	TGTGCCAGCAGCTTTCCACAGGGCTCGGAGACCGGGGAGCTGTTTTTT	CASSFPQGSETGELFF
NA	TRBJ2-3	NA	TRBV5-1	TGCGCCAGCAGCTTTACTGGTCTTCCTGCAGATACGCAGTATTTT	CASSFTGLPADTQYF
NA	TRBJ2-5	NA	TRBV18	TGTGCCAGCTCCCCGCGGTACCAAGAGACCCAGTACTTC	CASSPRYQETQYF
NA	TRBJ1-1	few	TRBV30	TGTGCCTGGAGTGTTTCGGGCGGGACTTTCCTGAACACTGAAGCTTTCTTT	CAWSVSGGTFLNTEAFF
TRBD1	TRBJ2-7	NA	TRBV28	TGTGCCAGCAGAGGGACAGGGGGCGACGAGCAGTACTTC	CASRGTGGDEQYF
TRBD2	TRBJ2-2	NA	TRBV5-1	TGCGCCAGCAGCGAAGGACTAGCGGGAGTAGGTGGGGAGCTGTTTTTT	CASSEGLAGVGGELFF
NA	TRBJ1-1	NA	TRBV5-1	TGCGCCAGCAGCTTGGACAGGAACACTGAAGCTTTCTTT	CASSLDRNTEAFF
TRBD1	TRBJ2-3	NA	TRBV7-9	TGTGCCAGCAGCCCTAGGACAGGGGGGATCACAGATACGCAGTATTTT	CASSPRTGGITDTQYF
TRBD2	TRBJ2-1	NA	TRBV5-1	TGCGCCAGCAGCTTGGCCCTTGGCGGGGGGGCCCGGAATGAGCAGTTCTTC	CASSLALGGGARNEQFF
TRBD1	TRBJ2-6	NA	TRBV13	TGTGCCAGCAGCTACGCCCCGGGACAGGGCGGGTTTCGTGGGGCCAACGTCCTGACTTTC	CASSYAPGQGGFRGANVLTF
NA	TRBJ2-2	once	TRBV2	TGTGCCAGCACCCCCCAGGCCACCGGGGAGCTGTTTTTT	CASTPQATGELFF
TRBD2	TRBJ2-1	NA	TRBV5-8	TGTGCCAGCAGCCCGCGGACTAGCGGGAGGGGCAATGAGCAGTTCTTC	CASSPRTSGRGNEQFF
TRBD1	TRBJ2-5	few	TRBV9	TGTGCCAGCAGCCCATGGACAGGGACCCAAGAGACCCAGTACTTC	CASSPWTGTQETQYF
TRBD1	TRBJ1-1	NA	TRBV7-3	TGTGCCAGCAGCCGACAGGGTAGGGACACTGAAGCTTTCTTT	CASSRQGRDTEAFF
NA	TRBJ2-7	NA	TRBV6-5	TGTGCCAGCATTTGGAGAAGCTCCTACGAGCAGTACTTC	CASIWRSSYEQYF
TRBD2	TRBJ2-5	NA	TRBV4-1	TGCGCCAGCAGCCATCCCTTTAGCGGGAGAGGTCCAGAGACCCAGTACTTC	CASSHPFSGRGPETQYF
NA	TRBJ1-5	NA	TRBV30	TGTGCCTGGAGTAAGACTGCCTTCAATCAGCCCCAGCATTTT	CAWSKTAFNQPQHF
NA	TRBJ2-7	NA	TRBV6-1	TGTGCCAGCAGTGAAATCTATCTAAGCGGGGACATAAGTTACGAGCAGTACTTC	CASSEIYLSGDISYEQYF
NA	TRBJ2-7	NA	TRBV9	TGTGCCAGCAGCGTAGATCCCGGGGAGAGCTCCTACGAGCAGTACTTC	CASSVDPGESSYEQYF
TRBD1	TRBJ1-2	NA	TRBV2	TGTGCCAGCAGTCCCGGGACAGGGTTCTATGGCTACACCTTC	CASSPGTGFYGYTF
NA	TRBJ2-2	NA	TRBV7-8	TGTGCCAGCAGCTTATCTGGGACACTCACCGGGGAGCTGTTTTTT	CASSLSGTLTGELFF
NA	TRBJ1-1	NA	TRBV2	TGTGCCAGCACCTCCGGGTCCTCTAACACTGAAGCTTTCTTT	CASTSGSSNTEAFF
NA	TRBJ1-5	NA	TRBV6-5	TGTGCCAGCAGTACCACAGGCATTCAGCCCCAGCATTTT	CASSTTGIQPQHF
NA	TRBJ1-5	NA	TRBV12-5	TGTGCTAGTCAACTTCCGAGTACTCAGCCCCAGCATTTT	CASQLPSTQPQHF
NA	TRBJ2-3	NA	TRBV5-6	TGTGCCAGCAGCTCGCGAAAACTTAGCACAGATACGCAGTATTTT	CASSSRKLSTDTQYF
TRBD2	TRBJ2-7	NA	TRBV11-2	TGTGCCAGCAGCCGTAGCGGGGGGGGTTCCTACGAGCAGTACTTC	CASSRSGGGSYEQYF
TRBD1	TRBJ1-5	NA	TRBV19	TGTGCCAGTAGTATGGACAGGGATCAGCCCCAGCATTTT	CASSMDRDQPQHF
TRBD1	TRBJ2-7	NA	TRBV19	TGTGCCAGTAGTATAGACCCAGGGGGCTTCAACGAGCAGTACTTC	CASSIDPGGFNEQYF
TRBD1	TRBJ1-2	NA	TRBV28	TGTGCCAGCAGAACCACAGGGGGCTCCTATGGCTACACCTTC	CASRTTGGSYGYTF
NA	TRBJ2-7	NA	TRBV11-2	TGTGCCAGCAGTCCCCACTACGAGCAGTACTTC	CASSPHYEQYF
NA	TRBJ1-1	NA	TRBV5-6	TGTGCCAGCAGCTTGAGGCAGGGGAACACTGAAGCTTTCTTT	CASSLRQGNTEAFF
TRBD2	TRBJ2-1	once	TRBV27	TGTGCCAGCAGTCCGGGACTAGTCATGGGTGAGCAGTTCTTC	CASSPGLVMGEQFF
NA	TRBJ2-2	NA	TRBV7-3	TGTGCCAGCAGCTTAACGGGCTACCCGAACACCGGGGAGCTGTTTTTT	CASSLTGYPNTGELFF
TRBD2	TRBJ2-7	NA	TRBV28	TGTGCCAGCAGTTTGCCTACTAGCGGGCCCTCCTACGAGCAGTACTTC	CASSLPTSGPSYEQYF
TRBD1	TRBJ2-6	NA	TRBV27	TGTGCCAGCAGTCCTTTCCCGGGACAGCTCTCTGGGGCCAACGTCCTGACTTTC	CASSPFPGQLSGANVLTF
TRBD2	TRBJ2-3	once	TRBV5-4	TGTGCCAGCAGCGCCGTGGTAGGGCGGGAGTTGTCAGATACGCAGTATTTT	CASSAVVGRELSDTQYF
NA	TRBJ1-6	NA	TRBV5-4	TGTGCCAGCAGCTTGCTTAGCCAGGGTAATTCACCCCTCCACTTT	CASSLLSQGNSPLHF
NA	TRBJ2-7	NA	TRBV30	TGTGCCTGTAAACCCAGGGGTACTAAGGACTACGAGCAGTACTTC	CACKPRGTKDYEQYF
TRBD1	TRBJ1-3	many	TRBV6-6	TGTGCCAGCAGCCAGCAGGGGGTATCTGGAAACACCATATATTTT	CASSQQGVSGNTIYF
TRBD1	TRBJ1-1	NA	TRBV6-1	TGTGCCAGCAGTGAAGGGGACAGACGTGAAGCTTTCTTT	CASSEGDRREAFF
NA	TRBJ1-6	NA	TRBV27	TGTGCCAGCAGCCTGGGGGAGGGGTATAATTCACCCCTCCACTTT	CASSLGEGYNSPLHF
NA	TRBJ2-1	NA	TRBV9	TGTGCCAGCAGCGTAGAATTTAGAGTAAATGAGCAGTTCTTC	CASSVEFRVNEQFF
TRBD2	TRBJ2-2	NA	TRBV25-1	TGTGCCAGCAGTGTTACTAGCGGGAGGCCTCTTACCGGGGAGCTGTTTTTT	CASSVTSGRPLTGELFF